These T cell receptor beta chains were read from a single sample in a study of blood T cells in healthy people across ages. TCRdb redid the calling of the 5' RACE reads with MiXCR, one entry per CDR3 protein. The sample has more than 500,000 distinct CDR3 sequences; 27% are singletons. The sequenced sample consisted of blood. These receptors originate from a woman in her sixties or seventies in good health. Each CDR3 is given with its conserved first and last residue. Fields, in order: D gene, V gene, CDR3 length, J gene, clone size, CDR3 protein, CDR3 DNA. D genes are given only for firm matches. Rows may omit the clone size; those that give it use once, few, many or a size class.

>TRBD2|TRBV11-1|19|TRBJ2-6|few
CASRPLGLAGRSGANVLTF
TGTGCCAGCAGGCCGTTGGGGCTAGCGGGTCGTTCTGGGGCCAACGTCCTGACTTTC
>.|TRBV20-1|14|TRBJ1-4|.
CSARDLQGHEKLFF
TGCAGTGCTAGAGATCTTCAGGGTCATGAAAAACTGTTTTTT
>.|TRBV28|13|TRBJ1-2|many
CATLGGSDYGYTF
TGTGCCACCCTCGGAGGGTCGGACTATGGCTACACCTTC
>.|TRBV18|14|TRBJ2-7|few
CASSPPQVGHEQYF
TGTGCCAGCTCTCCACCGCAGGTCGGTCACGAGCAGTACTTC
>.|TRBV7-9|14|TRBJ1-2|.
CASSLRTSNYGYTF
TGTGCCAGCAGCTTGAGGACGTCTAACTATGGTTACACCTTC
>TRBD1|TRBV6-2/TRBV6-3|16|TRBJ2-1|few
CASSPGTVFSYNEQFF
TGTGCCAGCAGCCCAGGGACAGTCTTCTCCTACAATGAGCAGTTCTTC
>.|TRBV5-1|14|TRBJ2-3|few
CASSFGTSTDTQYF
TGCGCCAGCAGCTTCGGGACAAGCACAGATACGCAGTATTTT
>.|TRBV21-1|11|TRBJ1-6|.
CASSFYSPLHF
TGTGCCAGTAGCTTTTATTCACCCCTCCACTTT
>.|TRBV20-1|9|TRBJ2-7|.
CSAEYEQYF
TGCAGTGCAGAATACGAGCAGTACTTC
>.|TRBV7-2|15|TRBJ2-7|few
CASSLGLIGSYEQYF
TGTGCCAGCAGCTTGGGGCTTATCGGGTCCTACGAGCAGTACTTC
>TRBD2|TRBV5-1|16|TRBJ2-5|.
CASSYGTSGAQETQYF
TGCGCCAGCAGCTACGGGACTAGCGGGGCTCAAGAGACCCAGTACTTC
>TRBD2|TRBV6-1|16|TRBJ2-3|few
CASSVGLVARTDTQYF
TGTGCCAGCAGTGTGGGACTAGTGGCCCGCACAGATACGCAGTATTTT
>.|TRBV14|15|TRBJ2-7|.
CASSQDPSGAYEQYF
TGTGCCAGCAGCCAAGATCCCTCAGGCGCCTACGAGCAGTACTTC
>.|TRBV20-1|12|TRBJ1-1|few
CSARQQNTEAFF
TGCAGTGCTAGGCAGCAGAACACTGAAGCTTTCTTT
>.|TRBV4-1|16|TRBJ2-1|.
CASSQDSGAIYNEQLF
TGCGCCAGCAGCCAAGATTCAGGGGCTATTTACAATGAGCAGCTCTTC
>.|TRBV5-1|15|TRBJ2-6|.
CASSPDHSGANVLTF
TGCGCCAGCAGCCCGGACCACTCTGGGGCCAACGTCCTGACTTTC
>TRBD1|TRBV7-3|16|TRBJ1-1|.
CASSPSYRGVNTEAFF
TGTGCCAGCAGCCCAAGCTACAGGGGGGTGAACACTGAAGCTTTCTTT
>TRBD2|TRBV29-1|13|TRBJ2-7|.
CSVLSGGINEQYF
TGCAGCGTTCTGAGCGGGGGTATAAACGAGCAGTACTTC
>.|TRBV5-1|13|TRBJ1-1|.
CASRTDMNTEAFF
TGCGCCAGCCGCACAGACATGAACACTGAAGCTTTCTTT
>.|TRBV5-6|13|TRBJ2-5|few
CASSLERAGPQYF
TGTGCCAGCAGCTTGGAACGGGCAGGACCCCAGTACTTC
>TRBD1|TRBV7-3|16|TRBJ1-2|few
CASSFRTGTLNYGYTF
TGTGCCAGCAGCTTCCGGACAGGGACCCTTAACTATGGCTACACCTTC
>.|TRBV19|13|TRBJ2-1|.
CASGRSSLNEQFF
TGTGCCAGTGGTAGGTCTTCATTGAATGAGCAGTTCTTC
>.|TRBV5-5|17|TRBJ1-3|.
CASSLGPSTSSGNTIYF
TGTGCCAGCAGCTTGGGACCATCCACATCCTCTGGAAACACCATATATTTT
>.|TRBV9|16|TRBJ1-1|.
CASSVDGGTPNTEAFF
TGTGCCAGCAGCGTAGATGGAGGGACCCCTAACACTGAAGCTTTCTTT
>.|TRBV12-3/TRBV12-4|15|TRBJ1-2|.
CASSRESRQAYGYTF
TGTGCCAGCAGTCGCGAGTCTCGACAGGCCTATGGCTACACCTTC
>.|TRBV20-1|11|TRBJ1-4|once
CSVSFHEKLFF
TGCAGTGTTTCTTTCCATGAAAAACTGTTTTTT
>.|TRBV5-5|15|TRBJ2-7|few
CASSLVIGEAYEQYF
TGTGCCAGCAGCTTGGTAATCGGCGAAGCCTACGAGCAGTACTTC
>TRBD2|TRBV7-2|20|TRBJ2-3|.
CASSLVPLFSLAGGSDTQYF
TGTGCCAGCAGCTTAGTCCCCCTGTTTAGTCTAGCGGGGGGATCAGATACGCAGTATTTT
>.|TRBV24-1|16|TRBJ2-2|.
CATRSRHFANTGELFF
TGTGCCACCAGGAGTCGGCATTTCGCGAACACCGGGGAGCTGTTTTTT
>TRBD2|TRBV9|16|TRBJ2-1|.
CASSGGRAPSYNEQFF
TGTGCCAGCAGCGGGGGGAGGGCACCCTCCTACAATGAGCAGTTCTTC
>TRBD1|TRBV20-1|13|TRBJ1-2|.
CSASQNRGYGYTF
TGCAGTGCTAGCCAAAACAGGGGCTACGGCTACACCTTC
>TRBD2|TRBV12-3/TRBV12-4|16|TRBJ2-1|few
CASTQRGGFQSNEQFF
TGTGCCAGCACCCAGCGGGGGGGCTTCCAATCCAATGAGCAGTTCTTC
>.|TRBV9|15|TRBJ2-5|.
CASSVRPSGGETQYF
TGTGCCAGCAGCGTTCGGCCGTCAGGGGGGGAGACCCAGTACTTC
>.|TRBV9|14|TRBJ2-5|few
CASSAGQPWETQYF
TGTGCCAGCAGCGCTGGACAACCGTGGGAGACCCAGTACTTC
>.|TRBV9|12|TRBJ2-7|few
CASNPTIGEQYF
TGTGCCAGCAACCCCACAATAGGCGAGCAGTACTTC
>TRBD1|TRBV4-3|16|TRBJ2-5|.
CASSQGAGQGGETQYF
TGCGCCAGCAGCCAAGGGGCGGGACAGGGAGGAGAGACCCAGTACTTC
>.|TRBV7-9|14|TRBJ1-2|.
CASSLMGGDYGYTF
TGTGCCAGCAGCTTAATGGGGGGAGACTATGGCTACACCTTC
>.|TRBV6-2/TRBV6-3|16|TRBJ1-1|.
CASRLQGFRTRSRAFF
TGTGCCAGCAGACTTCAGGGTTTTCGGACCCGATCTAGAGCTTTCTTT
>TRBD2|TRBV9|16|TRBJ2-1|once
CASSPGVTSDYNEQFF
TGTGCCAGCAGCCCCGGGGTAACTAGCGACTACAATGAGCAGTTCTTC
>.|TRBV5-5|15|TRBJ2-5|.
CASSLDGGSQETQYF
TGTGCCAGCAGCTTGGATGGGGGCAGCCAAGAGACCCAGTACTTC
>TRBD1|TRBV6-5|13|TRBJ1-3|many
CASSNRGGNTIYF
TGTGCCAGCAGTAACAGGGGAGGAAACACCATATATTTT
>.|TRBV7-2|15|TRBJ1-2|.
CASSPPATRDYGYTF
TGTGCCAGCAGCCCGCCGGCGACTAGGGACTATGGCTACACCTTC
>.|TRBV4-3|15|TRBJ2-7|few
CASSQVLATTYEQYF
TGCGCCAGCAGCCAAGTTCTAGCAACCACCTACGAGCAGTACTTC
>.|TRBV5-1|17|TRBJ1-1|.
CASSLVVTDLGNTEAFF
TGCGCCAGCAGCTTGGTGGTTACGGATCTCGGGAACACTGAAGCTTTCTTT
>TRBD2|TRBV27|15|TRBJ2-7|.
CASQPLTSGGAKQYF
TGTGCCAGCCAACCATTGACTAGCGGGGGGGCCAAGCAGTACTTC
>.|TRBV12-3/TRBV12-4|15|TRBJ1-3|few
CASSRGQTSGNTIYF
TGTGCCAGCAGCCGCGGACAGACCTCGGGAAACACCATATATTTT
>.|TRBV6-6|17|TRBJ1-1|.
CASRTGQPRNPNTEAFF
TGTGCCAGCAGAACCGGACAGCCACGCAACCCTAACACTGAAGCTTTCTTT
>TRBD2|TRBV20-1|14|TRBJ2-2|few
CSAGKRGGPGELFF
TGCAGTGCTGGAAAGCGGGGGGGCCCCGGGGAGCTGTTTTTT
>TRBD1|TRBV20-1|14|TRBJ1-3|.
CSATRGRGGNTIYF
TGCAGTGCTACCAGGGGGCGAGGGGGAAACACCATATATTTT
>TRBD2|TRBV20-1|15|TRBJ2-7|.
CSARGQLAATYEQYF
TGCAGTGCTAGAGGACAACTAGCGGCCACTTACGAGCAGTACTTC
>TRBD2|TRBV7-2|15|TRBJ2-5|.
CASSRGLAGPPTQYF
TGTGCCAGCAGCCGAGGACTAGCGGGCCCTCCGACCCAGTACTTC
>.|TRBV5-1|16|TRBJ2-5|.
CASQPWGGGLRETQYF
TGCGCCAGCCAACCTTGGGGGGGGGGCTTGAGAGAGACCCAGTACTTC
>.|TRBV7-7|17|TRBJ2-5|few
CASSTPIGGGEDETQYF
TGTGCCAGCAGCACTCCCATTGGAGGGGGCGAGGACGAGACCCAGTACTTC
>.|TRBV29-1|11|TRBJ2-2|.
CSVERTGELFF
TGCAGCGTTGAAAGAACCGGGGAGCTGTTTTTT
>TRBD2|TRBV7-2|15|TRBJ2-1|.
CASSSFSGGANEQFF
TGTGCCAGCAGCTCCTTTAGCGGGGGGGCCAATGAGCAGTTCTTC
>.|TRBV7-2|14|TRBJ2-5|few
CASSWNTGWETQYF
TGTGCCAGCAGCTGGAATACAGGGTGGGAGACCCAGTACTTC
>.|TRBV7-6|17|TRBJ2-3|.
CASSLAPDYRQGDTQYF
TGTGCCAGCAGCTTAGCGCCGGACTATCGGCAAGGCGATACGCAGTATTTT
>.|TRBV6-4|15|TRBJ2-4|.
CASSELGGPGNIQYF
TGTGCCAGCAGTGAACTTGGAGGGCCCGGAAACATTCAGTACTTC